The 6 T cell receptor beta chains below come from one sample, sequenced in a study of cytomegalovirus exposure and HLA in healthy donors. Researchers ran the PCR with 60 Vbeta and 13 Jbeta primers. TCRdb's table, derived via immunoSEQ multiplex PCR, lists solely in-frame clones and lacks some. The sample lists about 150,000 clones, roughly 77% seen once, with about 3.5% in the top ten. The specimen was PBMCs. The receptors were gathered from a human donor in good health.

The chain is built from TRBV2 and TRBJ1-1; D remains unclear. Trimming took off 5 bases at V and 6 bases at J, with 19 bases between the two ends. CDR1 and CDR2 from the germline V gene are SNHLY and FYNNEI. CDR3 length: 15 residues. As DNA, the CDR3 is TGTGCCAGCAGTCTTAACGTCCCTGAGGGATCTGAAGCTTTCTTT. It is translated as CASSLNVPEGSEAFF.

There are a few counts of this clone. The gene calls are TRBV12-5 and TRBJ2-3; D remains unclear. V shed 7 bases and J shed 3 bases, with 14 bases lying between them. The CDR3 covers 14 residues. CDR1 and CDR2 (germline): LGHNT, FRNRAP. The CDR3 nucleotides are TGTGCTAGTGCCCCTATTGCGGCAACAGATACGCAGTATTTT. This sequence encodes CASAPIAATDTQYF.

This chain connects TRBV7-8 to TRBJ2-3; D may be TRBD1 (7 bases). V was pared by 5 bases and J by 6 bases, with 15 bases between. Germline CDR1 reads SGHVS; CDR2 reads FQNEAQ. The CDR3 totals 14 residues. CDR3 bases: TGTGCCAGCAGCCGCGGGGACAGCTCCGATACGCAGTATTTT. Translated, it gives CASSRGDSSDTQYF.

This sequence joins TRBV25-1 and TRBJ1-1; D perhaps matches TRBD1 (5 bases). V lost 6 bases and J 4 bases, leaving 12 bases between the germline ends. CDR1 is MGHDK, CDR2 SYGVNS, per germline. This CDR3 comprises 13 residues. The CDR3 here is CASSPTRGTEAFF. CDR3 DNA sequence: TGTGCCAGCAGCCCAACAAGGGGCACTGAAGCTTTCTTT.

The CDR3 is CASSIGQGRTEAFF. The CDR3 DNA is TGTGCCAGTAGTATTGGACAGGGCCGCACTGAAGCTTTCTTT. The chain recombines TRBV19 with TRBJ1-1; 8 bases match TRBD1. The germline gives CDR1 LNHDA, CDR2 SQIVND (reference sequence). The CDR3 sequence is 14 residues long. V gave up 3 bases and J gave up 4 bases; unmatched junction bases: 4.

V and J are TRBV30 and TRBJ2-4; 8 nucleotides agree with TRBD1. The CDR3 contains 13 residues. The V gene end was trimmed by 2 bases and the J gene end by 5 bases; junction bases not matched to a gene: 2. Germline CDR1 reads GTSNPN; CDR2 reads SVGIG (reference sequence). This CDR3 reads CAWSMGQENIQYF. The CDR3 DNA reads TGTGCCTGGAGTATGGGACAGGAAAACATTCAGTACTTC.